This T cell receptor beta chain was captured by sequencing in a study of cytomegalovirus exposure and HLA in healthy donors. Study-wide context: Ancestry clustering placed more than 80% of 350 to 500 genotyped donors in the Caucasian-associated cluster. Study-level findings and limits: The study recorded 150 to 200 TCR beta chains that were cytomegalovirus-associated. A later look showed TCR association rates differing by HLA locus, highest for DRB1 and lowest for HLA-C.

Nominal health characterized the donors when sampled, though unrecorded immune exposures were likely. The PCR was carried out with 60 Vbeta primers and 13 Jbeta primers. The method was immunoSEQ multiplex PCR; TCRdb's version includes in-frame clones alone and lacks a portion of them. The repertoire holds some 150,000 clones, with roughly four fifths as singletons. As concerns this clone: The antigen remains undetermined.

The V gene lost 5 bases and the J gene lost 5 bases, with 10 bases spanning the gap. Germline V gene sequence: CDR1 SGHAT, CDR2 FQDESV (reference sequence). This CDR3 has 13 amino acids. The material sequenced was PBMCs. The origin of this receptor is a man in his forties in good health and CMV-seropositive. The chain joins TRBV11-1 to TRBJ1-5; tentatively, D is TRBD1 (6 bases). The CDR3 DNA sequence: TGTGCCAGCAGCAGAGGGGGGGATCAGCCCCAGCATTTT. Translated: CASSRGGDQPQHF.